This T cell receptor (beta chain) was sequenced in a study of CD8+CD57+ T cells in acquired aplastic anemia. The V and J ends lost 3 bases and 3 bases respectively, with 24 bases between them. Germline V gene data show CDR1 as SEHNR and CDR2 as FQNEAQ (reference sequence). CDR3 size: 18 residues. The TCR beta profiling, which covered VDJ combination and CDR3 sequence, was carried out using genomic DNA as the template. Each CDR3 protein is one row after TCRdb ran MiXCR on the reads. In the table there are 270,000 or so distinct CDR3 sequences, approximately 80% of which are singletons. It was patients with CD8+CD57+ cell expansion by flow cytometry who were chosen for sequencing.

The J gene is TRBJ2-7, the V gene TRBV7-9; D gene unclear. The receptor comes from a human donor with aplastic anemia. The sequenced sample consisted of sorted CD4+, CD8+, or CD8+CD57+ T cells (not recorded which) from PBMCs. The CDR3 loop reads CASSLSPDNSPLHYEQYV. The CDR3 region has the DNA TGTGCCAGCAGCTTGAGTCCAGATAATTCACCCCTCCACTACGAGCAGTACGTC.